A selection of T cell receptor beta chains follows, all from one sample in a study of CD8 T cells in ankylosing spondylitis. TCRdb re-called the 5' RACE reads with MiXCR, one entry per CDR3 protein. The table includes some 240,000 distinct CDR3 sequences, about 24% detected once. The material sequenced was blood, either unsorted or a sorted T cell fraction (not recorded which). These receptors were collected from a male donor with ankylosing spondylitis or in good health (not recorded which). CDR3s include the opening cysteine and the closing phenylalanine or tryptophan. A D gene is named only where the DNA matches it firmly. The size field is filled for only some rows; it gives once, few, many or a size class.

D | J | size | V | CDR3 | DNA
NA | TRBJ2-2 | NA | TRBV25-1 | CASRTNTGELFF | TGTGCCAGCAGGACGAACACCGGGGAGCTGTTTTTT
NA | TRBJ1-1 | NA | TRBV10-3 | CAISESRGNTEAFF | TGTGCCATCAGTGAGTCGAGGGGGAACACTGAAGCTTTCTTT
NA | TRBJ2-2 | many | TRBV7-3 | CASSPETLGTGELFF | TGTGCCAGCAGCCCCGAGACCTTGGGGACCGGGGAGCTGTTTTTT
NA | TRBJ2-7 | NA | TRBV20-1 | CSAVGTGTDYEQYF | TGCAGTGCCGTCGGGACGGGAACAGACTACGAGCAGTACTTC
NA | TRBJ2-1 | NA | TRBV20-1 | CSARDPSKGFF | TGCAGTGCTAGAGATCCCTCAAAAGGGTTCTTC
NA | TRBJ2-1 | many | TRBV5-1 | CASKILHEQFF | TGCGCCAGCAAGATCCTCCATGAGCAGTTCTTC
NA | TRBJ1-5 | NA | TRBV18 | CASSPSDNRFQPQHF | TGTGCCAGCTCACCCTCGGATAACAGGTTCCAGCCCCAGCATTTT
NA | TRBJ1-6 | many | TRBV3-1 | CASSQGPTSSPLHF | TGTGCCAGCAGCCAAGGCCCAACGTCTTCACCCCTCCACTTT
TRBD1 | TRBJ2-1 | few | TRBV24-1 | CATRDRDYNEQFF | TGTGCCACCAGGGACAGGGACTACAATGAGCAGTTCTTC
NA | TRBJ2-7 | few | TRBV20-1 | CSARGNGDMGYEQYF | TGCAGTGCTAGAGGTAACGGGGACATGGGCTACGAGCAGTACTTC
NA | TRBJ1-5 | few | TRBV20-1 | CSASSPGDDQPQHF | TGCAGTGCTAGTTCTCCAGGGGATGATCAGCCCCAGCATTTT
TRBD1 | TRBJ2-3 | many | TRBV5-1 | CASRYGTGRFTDTQYF | TGCGCCAGCAGGTATGGGACAGGCAGATTCACAGATACGCAGTATTTT
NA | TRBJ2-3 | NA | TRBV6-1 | CASTRGKGSTDTQYF | TGTGCCAGCACGAGGGGGAAAGGGAGCACAGATACGCAGTATTTT
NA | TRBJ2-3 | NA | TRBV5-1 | CASGGGSIADTQYF | TGCGCCAGCGGGGGAGGTAGCATTGCAGATACGCAGTATTTT
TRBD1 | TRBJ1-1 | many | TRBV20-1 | CSATYWDRLNTEAFF | TGCAGTGCTACCTACTGGGACAGGCTGAACACTGAAGCTTTCTTT
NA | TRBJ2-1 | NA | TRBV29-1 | CSVEDDGSLPFF | TGCAGCGTTGAAGATGATGGTAGCTTACCGTTCTTC
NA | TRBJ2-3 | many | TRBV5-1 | CASSLAGRRGRTDTQYF | TGCGCCAGCAGCTTGGCCGGTCGGAGGGGGCGCACAGATACGCAGTATTTT
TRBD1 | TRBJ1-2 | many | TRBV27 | CASSPYRDRGYGYTF | TGTGCCAGCAGCCCATACCGAGACAGGGGCTATGGCTACACCTTC
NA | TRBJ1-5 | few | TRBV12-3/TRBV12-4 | CASSSRGNNQPQHF | TGTGCCAGCAGTTCCCGAGGGAACAATCAGCCCCAGCATTTT
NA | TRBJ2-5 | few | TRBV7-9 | CASSLRVETQYF | TGTGCCAGCAGCTTGAGGGTGGAGACCCAGTACTTC
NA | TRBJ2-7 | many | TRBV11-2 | CASSFLQGHRYEQYF | TGTGCCAGCAGCTTCTTACAGGGACATAGGTACGAGCAGTACTTC
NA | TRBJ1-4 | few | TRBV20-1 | CSARGPLGNEKLFF | TGCAGTGCTAGGGGGCCCCTGGGAAATGAAAAACTGTTTTTT
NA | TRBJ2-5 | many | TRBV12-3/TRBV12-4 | CASRTSTVETQYF | TGTGCCAGCAGGACTAGTACGGTCGAGACCCAGTACTTC
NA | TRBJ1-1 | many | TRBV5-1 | CASSLRGAAEAFF | TGCGCCAGCAGCCTAAGGGGGGCGGCTGAAGCTTTCTTT
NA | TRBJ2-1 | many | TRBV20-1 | CSASSTTAFSYNEQFF | TGCAGTGCTAGTTCAACCACAGCATTCTCCTACAATGAGCAGTTCTTC
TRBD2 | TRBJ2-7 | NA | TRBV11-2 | CASRSVGGGEKYSYEQYF | TGTGCCAGCCGAAGCGTAGGCGGGGGGGAAAAATACTCCTACGAGCAGTACTTC
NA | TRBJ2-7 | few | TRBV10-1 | CATPRVSGLYEQYF | TGCGCCACCCCCCGTGTAAGCGGGCTCTACGAGCAGTACTTC
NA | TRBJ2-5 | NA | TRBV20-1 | CSARDGGGAEETQYF | TGCAGTGCTAGAGATGGTGGGGGGGCCGAAGAGACCCAGTACTTC
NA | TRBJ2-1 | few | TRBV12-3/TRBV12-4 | CASSLEGGGVEQFF | TGTGCCAGCAGTTTAGAGGGGGGGGGAGTTGAGCAGTTCTTC
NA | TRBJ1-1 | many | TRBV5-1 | CASSFPRGEAFF | TGCGCCAGCAGCTTTCCCAGGGGTGAAGCTTTCTTT
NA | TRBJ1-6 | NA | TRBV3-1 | CASSQRGGQHSPLHF | TGTGCCAGCAGCCAAAGGGGCGGACAGCACTCACCCCTCCACTTT
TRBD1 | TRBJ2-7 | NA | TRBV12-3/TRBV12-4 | CASSQGQGAHEQYF | TGTGCCAGCAGTCAGGGACAGGGGGCCCACGAGCAGTACTTC
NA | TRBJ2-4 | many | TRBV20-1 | CSARDFSGKNIQYF | TGCAGTGCTCGGGACTTTTCCGGCAAAAACATTCAGTACTTC
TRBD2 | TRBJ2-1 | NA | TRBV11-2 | CASSLWSASGVATYNEQFF | TGTGCCAGCAGCTTATGGTCTGCTAGCGGGGTCGCAACCTACAATGAGCAGTTCTTC
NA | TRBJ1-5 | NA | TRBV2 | CASTGEGRQPQHF | TGTGCCAGCACCGGGGAGGGACGGCAGCCCCAGCATTTT
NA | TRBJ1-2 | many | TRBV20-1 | CSARDTGQGYGYTF | TGCAGTGCTAGAGATACAGGGCAGGGCTATGGCTACACCTTC
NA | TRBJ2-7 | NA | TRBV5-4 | CASSLASGATSEQYF | TGTGCCAGCAGCTTGGCCTCAGGGGCCACTAGCGAGCAGTACTTC
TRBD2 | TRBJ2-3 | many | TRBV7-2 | CASALAGGTDTQYF | TGTGCCAGCGCGCTAGCGGGGGGCACAGATACGCAGTATTTT
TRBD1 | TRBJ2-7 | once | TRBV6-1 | CASSDVGGQGAYEQYF | TGTGCCAGCAGCGATGTGGGGGGACAGGGGGCATACGAGCAGTACTTC
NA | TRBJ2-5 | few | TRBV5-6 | CASSFGSPMLAQYF | TGTGCCAGCAGCTTTGGGTCACCGATGTTGGCCCAGTACTTC
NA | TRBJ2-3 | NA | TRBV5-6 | CASSSGDGRYTQYF | TGTGCCAGCAGCTCCGGGGACGGAAGGTATACGCAGTATTTT